This TCR beta chain emerged from a study of T cell responses to AZD1222 COVID-19 vaccine. Per the germline V gene, CDR1 is SGHNT and CDR2 is YENEEA. V lost 5 bases, J lost 5 bases, and 21 bases lay in between. The CDR3 is 16 amino acids. Here immunoSEQ multiplex PCR was the method, and the copy in TCRdb shows in-frame clones only, minus some. The sample records fewer than 200,000 clones, approximately 87% being singletons. Study-level results: Females made up more of the donors, who were largely white British, and clonal diversity may have come out too low.

Remarks on this clone: Its matching antigen is unknown.

The sequence was obtained from an adult who received the AZD1222 COVID-19 vaccine. The chain uses TRBV11-3 and TRBJ2-5; the D gene could be TRBD1 or TRBD2 (6 bases each). The source was peripheral blood, collected 28 days after the second AZD1222 dose. The CDR3 DNA reads as TGTGCCAGCAGCAGGGGGGACGGGGCGGGTGAGGAGACCCAGTACTTC. Amino acid sequence: CASSRGDGAGEETQYF.